The 31 T cell receptor beta chains listed next were all sequenced from one sample in a study of shared clonotypes between healthy human individuals. CD45RO-negative, CCR7-positively selected cells formed the naive CD8 fraction, excluding terminally differentiated effector memory CD45RA+ cells. The protocol was immunoSEQ multiplex PCR, while the TCRdb copy is restricted to in-frame clones and leaves out a portion. The sample has approximately 720,000 clones, under 95% seen once; the top ten hold approximately 24%. Sequencing used naive CD8+ T cells sorted from blood. These receptors originate from a man under 40 in good health.

V usage is TRBV10-3 and J usage is TRBJ1-1; D unresolved. V lost 0 bases to trimming and J lost 0 bases, with 8 bases between them. CDR3 length equals 15 residues. CDR1 ENHRY and CDR2 SYGVKD come from the germline V gene. CDR3 nucleotide sequence: TGTGCCATCAGTGAGTCAATGCAGCTGAACACTGAAGCTTTCTTT. Translating it yields CAISESMQLNTEAFF.

Here the CDR3 reads CASSGSGGAYEQYF. CDR3 nucleotides: TGTGCCAGTAGTGGGTCGGGCGGAGCCTACGAGCAGTACTTC. The gene calls are TRBV19 and TRBJ2-7, with no clear D. V lost 5 bases and J lost 2, with 13 bases in between. CDR3 length: 14 amino acids. Germline CDR1 LNHDA, CDR2 SQIVND (reference sequence).

A few counts support this clone. This chain connects TRBV27 to TRBJ2-2; TRBD2 is a possible D gene (6 bases). This CDR3 region has 12 residues. The V end lost 7 bases, the J end lost 11 bases, and 14 bases lay between the germline ends. Per germline, CDR1 MNHEY and CDR2 SMNVEV (reference sequence). CDR3 bases: TGTGCCAGCATCGGAGGGCGCTTCGAGCTGTTTTTT. It encodes CASIGGRFELFF.

The chain combines TRBV7-9 with TRBJ2-7, with a tentative D call TRBD2 (5 bases). Germline values: CDR1 SEHNR, CDR2 FQNEAQ (reference sequence). The length of the CDR3 is 12 residues. Trimming took 8 bases from V and 2 from J, leaving 10 bases between them. The CDR3 protein is CASDAGTYEQYF. DNA of the CDR3: TGTGCCAGCGATGCCGGGACCTACGAGCAGTACTTC.

The chain couples TRBV7-9 to TRBJ2-7; maybe TRBD1 (6 bases). Germline V gene sequence: CDR1 SEHNR, CDR2 FQNEAQ (reference sequence). The CDR3 length is 12 residues. Trimming pared 5 bases from V and 6 bases from J, leaving 11 bases between. The DNA for the CDR3 is TGTGCCAGCAGCGGGGGCGTCCGCGAGCAGTACTTC. Its translation is CASSGGVREQYF.

The J gene is TRBJ2-7, the V gene TRBV4-2; no clear D gene. This CDR3 has 16 residues. Germline assignment: CDR1 LGHNA and CDR2 YNFKEQ. The germline V and J ends were trimmed by 0 bases and 0 bases, with 12 bases remaining between them. The CDR3 loop is CASSQDNYQFSYEQYF. In DNA form, the CDR3 reads TGTGCCAGCAGCCAAGACAACTACCAATTCTCCTACGAGCAGTACTTC.

V usage is TRBV29-1 and J usage is TRBJ2-7; D tentatively reads TRBD1 or TRBD2 (5 bases each). Germline V gene lookup returns CDR1 SQVTM and CDR2 ANQGSEA. Trimming pared 5 bases from V and 2 bases from J, leaving 16 bases between. The CDR3 is 14 residues long. DNA of the CDR3: TGCAGCGTTCTAGGGACGGATAAACCCTACGAGCAGTACTTC. It encodes CSVLGTDKPYEQYF.

The chain is built from TRBV19 and TRBJ2-4, with D maybe TRBD2 (5 bases). Germline V gene lookup returns CDR1 LNHDA and CDR2 SQIVND (reference sequence). There are 16 residues in the CDR3. Trimming shortened V by 5 bases and J by 2 bases, and 16 bases separated the two germline ends. The CDR3 sequence is CASSPVEGMTKNIQYF. DNA of the CDR3: TGTGCCAGTAGTCCCGTCGAGGGAATGACCAAAAACATTCAGTACTTC.

The rearrangement uses TRBV7-9 and TRBJ2-7, with D hard to call. Germline V CDR1 and CDR2: SEHNR, FQNEAQ (reference sequence). V was pared by 2 bases and J by 6 bases, with 11 bases between. The CDR3 sequence is 13 residues long. Here the CDR3 reads CASSLIPRPEQYF. The CDR3 DNA reads TGTGCCAGCAGCTTAATCCCCAGGCCCGAGCAGTACTTC.

This rearrangement joins TRBV6-5 to TRBJ2-5; 7 nucleotides line up with TRBD2. CDR1 MNHEY and CDR2 SVGAGI come from the germline V gene. This CDR3 spans 15 amino acids. The ends lost 2 bases at V and 3 bases at J; junction bases unmatched: 6. Here the CDR3 DNA reads TGTGCCAGCAGTTACGTCGCGGGAGAGAAAGAGACCCAGTACTTC. This sequence encodes CASSYVAGEKETQYF.

The V gene is TRBV7-6, the J gene TRBJ1-1; the D is unclear. Trimming stripped 2 bases from V and 2 bases from J, with 6 bases between. CDR1 SGHVS and CDR2 FNYEAQ come from the germline V gene. The CDR3 is 13 residues long. CDR3 sequence reads: CASSLSLNTEAFF. CDR3 in DNA: TGTGCCAGCAGCTTATCCCTTAACACTGAAGCTTTCTTT. Filled out from reference TRBV7-6 and TRBJ1-1, the complete variable domain reads GAGVSQSPRYKVTKRGQDVALRCDPISGHVSLYWYRQALGQGPEFLTYFNYEAQQDKSGLPNDRFSAERPEGSISTLTIQRTEQRDSAMYRCASSLSLNTEAFFGQGTRLTVV.

This chain joins TRBV10-2 and TRBJ2-7; TRBD1 matches 9 bases. Trimming cost V 0 bases and J 5 bases; bases outside gene matches: 2. The germline gives CDR1 WSHSY, CDR2 SAAADI. The CDR3 runs 14 residues. The CDR3 bases are TGCGCCAGCAGTGAGTCCACAGGGGGCGACGAGCAGTACTTC. Its translation: CASSESTGGDEQYF.

The chain uses TRBV11-2 and TRBJ2-7; 8 bases align to TRBD2. The CDR3 consists of 16 residues. V gave up 0 bases and J gave up 5 bases; unmatched junction bases: 9. Germline V lookup: CDR1 SGHAT, CDR2 FQNNGV. The CDR3 nucleotides read TGTGCCAGCAGCTTAGATATGGCAAGCGGGAGCGACGAGCAGTACTTC. Its translation is CASSLDMASGSDEQYF. Full variable domain (rest looked up from reference TRBV11-2 and TRBJ2-7): EAGVAQSPRYKIIEKRQSVAFWCNPISGHATLYWYQQILGQGPKLLIQFQNNGVVDDSQLPKDRFSAERLKGVDSTLKIQPAKLEDSAVYLCASSLDMASGSDEQYFGPGTRLTVT.

The chain links TRBV5-1 to TRBJ2-7; D call uncertain. V lost 0 bases, J lost 2 bases, and 6 bases lay in between. The CDR3 extends over 13 amino acids. The germline V gene has CDR1 SGHRS and CDR2 YFSETQ. The CDR3 region has the DNA TGCGCCAGCAGCTTGGCATCAACCTACGAGCAGTACTTC. Its protein product is CASSLASTYEQYF.

This chain links TRBV28 with TRBJ2-5; maybe TRBD2 (5 bases). Between the trimmed V and J ends, which lost 6 bases and 1 base, there was a span of 9 bases. The CDR3 spans 13 residues. Looked up from germline, CDR1 is MDHEN and CDR2 is SYDVKM. The CDR3 nucleotides are TGTGCCAGCAGGCGGGCAGCCCAAGAGACCCAGTACTTC. It codes for CASRRAAQETQYF.

The genes are TRBV29-1 and TRBJ2-1; TRBD2 is a possible D gene (5 bases). The CDR3 contains 14 residues. Trimming cost V 8 bases and J 8 bases, with 22 bases left between them. Germline V gives CDR1 SQVTM, CDR2 ANQGSEA. The CDR3 sequence is CSSLGEGEVDEQFF. CDR3 nucleotide sequence: TGCAGCTCCCTCGGGGAAGGTGAGGTTGATGAGCAGTTCTTC.

The chain has TRBV4-1 and TRBJ1-1, with D tentatively TRBD1 (6 bases). V was cut by 0 bases and J by 4 bases, with 12 bases left in between. This CDR3 has 15 amino acids. Germline CDR1 MGHRA, CDR2 YSYEKL. The CDR3 DNA is TGCGCCAGCAGCCAAGAAACAGGGTTGAGCACTGAAGCTTTCTTT. Protein sequence: CASSQETGLSTEAFF.

The gene calls are TRBV29-1 and TRBJ2-3; D is unclear. The ends were cut back, 4 bases at V and 0 bases at J, with 11 bases in the middle. The germline CDR1 and CDR2 sequences are SQVTM and ANQGSEA. This CDR3 spans 14 amino acids. CDR3 in DNA: TGCAGCGTTGCGGGCGACGGGAGCACAGATACGCAGTATTTT. Its protein is CSVAGDGSTDTQYF.

The chain carries TRBV20-1 and TRBJ2-7; D is ambiguous. This CDR3 is 10 amino acids long. The V gene's germline CDR1 is DFQATT and CDR2 SNEGSKA (reference sequence). Here the CDR3 reads CRDPSYEQYF. In nucleotides, the CDR3 is TGCAGGGATCCATCCTACGAGCAGTACTTC.

The rearrangement uses TRBV28 and TRBJ1-1; 12 positions agree with TRBD1. V dropped 5 bases and J dropped 6; count of bases not matched to a gene: 4. Germline CDR1 reads MDHEN; CDR2 reads SYDVKM. This CDR3 is 14 amino acids long. The CDR3 here is CASSGTGGASEAFF. The DNA of the CDR3 is TGTGCCAGCAGTGGGACAGGGGGCGCGTCTGAAGCTTTCTTT.

The V gene is TRBV13, the J gene TRBJ2-5; the D gene is possibly TRBD1 (6 bases). The CDR3 loop spans 16 amino acids. Trimming shortened V by 4 bases and J by 1 base, and 16 bases separated the two germline ends. Germline V gives CDR1 PRHDT, CDR2 FYEKMQ (reference sequence). CDR3 sequence: CASSSEIRGRQETQYF. The CDR3 DNA follows: TGTGCCAGCAGCTCTGAAATCAGGGGCCGCCAAGAGACCCAGTACTTC.

The chain employs TRBV29-1 and TRBJ2-1; D might be TRBD1 (6 bases). V lost 1 base and J lost 1, with 26 bases in between. The CDR3 covers 20 residues. CDR1 is SQVTM and CDR2 is ANQGSEA in the germline V gene. CDR3 region: CSVEGYGAAGASRSYNEQFF. DNA for the CDR3: TGCAGCGTTGAAGGGTATGGGGCCGCAGGGGCGAGCAGGTCCTACAATGAGCAGTTCTTC.

The V call is TRBV19, the J call TRBJ1-2, with D possibly being TRBD1 (5 bases). The CDR3 spans 13 residues. Per the germline V gene, CDR1 is LNHDA and CDR2 is SQIVND (reference sequence). Trimming stripped 8 bases from V and 3 bases from J, with 13 bases between. CDR3 sequence: CASRPAGDYGYTF. The CDR3 nucleotides are TGTGCCAGTCGGCCGGCGGGGGACTATGGCTACACCTTC.

The chain is built from TRBV7-9 and TRBJ2-2; D is ambiguous. CDR1 and CDR2 from the germline V gene are SEHNR and FQNEAQ (reference sequence). The CDR3 loop spans 14 amino acids. V was clipped by 3 bases and J by 4 bases, with 9 bases between them. The CDR3 coding sequence is TGTGCCAGCAGCTTCTCTTTTTTCACCGGGGAGCTGTTTTTT. It specifies CASSFSFFTGELFF.

The table lists this clone with a count of one. J is TRBJ2-2 and V is TRBV19; 9 positions agree with TRBD2. The CDR3 has 15 amino acids. J was trimmed by 8 bases and V by 4 bases; bases with no gene match: 8. Germline values: CDR1 LNHDA, CDR2 SQIVND (reference sequence). CDR3 nucleotide sequence: TGTGCCAGTAGTACCTTAGCGGGAGTGGGTGGGGAGCTGTTTTTT. Translation: CASSTLAGVGGELFF.

The chain links TRBV7-9 to TRBJ2-7; a possible D gene is TRBD2 (6 bases). The length of the CDR3 is 14 residues. Trimming removed 5 bases from V and 0 bases from J, with 11 bases in between. Germline V CDR1 and CDR2: SEHNR, FQNEAQ (reference sequence). The CDR3 DNA is TGTGCCAGCAGCCCATGGGACTCCTCCTACGAGCAGTACTTC. This encodes CASSPWDSSYEQYF.

The chain is built from TRBV10-3 and TRBJ2-2; either TRBD1 or TRBD2 may supply D (5 bases each). Between the trimmed V and J ends, which lost 5 bases and 6 bases, there was a span of 19 bases. The germline CDR1 and CDR2 sequences are ENHRY and SYGVKD. The CDR3 covers 16 residues. The DNA for the CDR3 is TGTGCCATCAGTACAGACGGGACCTCGAATCCCGGGGAGCTGTTTTTT. It specifies CAISTDGTSNPGELFF.

The chain links TRBV7-9 to TRBJ2-7; no firm D call. This CDR3 region has 16 residues. The germline V gene encodes CDR1 SEHNR and CDR2 FQNEAQ (reference sequence). V shed 1 base and J shed 1 base, with 14 bases lying between them. The CDR3 loop reads CASSLGLGLYSYEQYF. CDR3 in DNA: TGTGCCAGCAGCTTAGGTCTAGGCCTTTATTCCTACGAGCAGTACTTC.

The rearrangement joins TRBV7-9 to TRBJ2-7; the match to TRBD1 covers 8 bases. The V gene end was trimmed by 5 bases and the J gene end by 3 bases; junction bases not matched to a gene: 9. Looked up from germline, CDR1 is SEHNR and CDR2 is FQNEAQ (reference sequence). The CDR3 is 15 amino acids. CDR3 in amino acids: CASSLTSGTGYEQYF. The CDR3 coding sequence is TGTGCCAGCAGCCTTACTTCCGGGACAGGCTACGAGCAGTACTTC.

This chain joins TRBV19 and TRBJ2-1, with D perhaps TRBD1 (6 bases). V shed 3 bases and J shed 6 bases, with 15 bases lying between them. Germline V lookup: CDR1 LNHDA, CDR2 SQIVND (reference sequence). The CDR3 runs to 15 residues. The CDR3 coding sequence is TGTGCCAGTAGTATCTCCAGGGGATTAATCAATGAGCAGTTCTTC. Encoded protein: CASSISRGLINEQFF.

The rearrangement links TRBV25-1 to TRBJ2-3, with 8 bases fitting TRBD2. V was clipped by 5 bases and J by 0 bases; unmatched bases: 4. Germline CDR1 is MGHDK and CDR2 is SYGVNS. This CDR3 comprises 15 residues. This CDR3 reads CASSYPSGSTDTQYF. In DNA form, the CDR3 reads TGTGCCAGCAGTTACCCTAGCGGGAGCACAGATACGCAGTATTTT.